This T cell receptor (beta chain) comes out of a study of persistence of HIV-infected CD4 T cells. Background on the study: A median of about 8 years of suppressive ART preceded sampling.

Sequencing used immunoSEQ version 4 in survey mode. Method: immunoSEQ multiplex PCR; TCRdb's copy keeps in-frame clones and lacks some. Among 25,000 to 35,000 clones listed, around 80% were seen once. The germline CDR1 and CDR2 sequences are SGHRS and YFSETQ. The CDR3 spans 16 residues. Germline trimming cut 4 bases from V and 4 bases from J; bases unmatched to any gene: 10. Comments on this clone: Its antigen is currently unknown.

The stimulus was lysate of CMV-infected fibroblasts, about 11 ug/mL. CD40L-negative CD69-negative CD45RO-high memory CD4+ T cells were sorted as populations depleted of antigen-responding cells. Donors had CD4+ T cell counts above 400 cells/uL and were CMV-seropositive. The origin of this receptor is an adult man with HIV who was CMV-seropositive. This rearrangement joins TRBV5-1 to TRBJ2-3; 9 bases match TRBD2. This material consisted of CD4+ T cells sorted from PBMCs after roughly 17-hour stimulation, taken from a patient who received antiretroviral therapy. The CDR3 DNA follows: TGCGCCAGCAGCCTGGGGGCTAGCGGGGACTCAGATACGCAGTATTTT. Protein product: CASSLGASGDSDTQYF.